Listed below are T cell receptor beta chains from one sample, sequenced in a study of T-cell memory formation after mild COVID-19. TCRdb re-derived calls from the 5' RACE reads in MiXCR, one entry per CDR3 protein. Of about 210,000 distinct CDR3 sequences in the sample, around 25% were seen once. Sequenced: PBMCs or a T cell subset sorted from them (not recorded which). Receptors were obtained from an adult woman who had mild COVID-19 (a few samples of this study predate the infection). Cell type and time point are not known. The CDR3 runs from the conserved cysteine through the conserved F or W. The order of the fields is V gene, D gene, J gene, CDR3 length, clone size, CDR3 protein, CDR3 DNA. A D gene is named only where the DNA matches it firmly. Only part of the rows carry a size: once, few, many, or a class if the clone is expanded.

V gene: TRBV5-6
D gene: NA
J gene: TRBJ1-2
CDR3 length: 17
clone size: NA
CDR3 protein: CASSLDPHRNLFYGYTF
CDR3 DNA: TGTGCCAGCAGCTTGGATCCCCACAGGAACCTCTTCTATGGCTACACCTTC

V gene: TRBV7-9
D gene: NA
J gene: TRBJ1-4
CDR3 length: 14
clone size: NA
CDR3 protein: CASSPGTGNEKLFF
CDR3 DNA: TGTGCCAGCAGCCCCGGGACGGGAAATGAAAAACTGTTTTTT

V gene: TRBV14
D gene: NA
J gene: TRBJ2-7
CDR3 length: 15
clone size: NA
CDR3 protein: CASSQQQGVSYEQYF
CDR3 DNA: TGTGCCAGCAGCCAGCAACAGGGCGTCTCCTACGAGCAGTACTTC

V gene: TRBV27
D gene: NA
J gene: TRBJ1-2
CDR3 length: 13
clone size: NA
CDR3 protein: CASSLPGSSGYTF
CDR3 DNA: TGTGCCAGCAGTTTACCGGGAAGCTCAGGCTACACCTTC

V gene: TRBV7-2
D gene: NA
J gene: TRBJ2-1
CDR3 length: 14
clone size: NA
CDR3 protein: CASSSPRRYNEQFF
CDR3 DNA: TGTGCCAGCAGCTCCCCGCGTCGGTACAATGAGCAGTTCTTC

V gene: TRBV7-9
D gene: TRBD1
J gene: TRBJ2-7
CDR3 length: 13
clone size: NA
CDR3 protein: CASGYRGEYEQYF
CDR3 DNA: TGTGCCAGCGGTTACAGGGGGGAATACGAGCAGTACTTC

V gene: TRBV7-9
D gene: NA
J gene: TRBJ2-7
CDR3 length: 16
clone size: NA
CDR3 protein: CASSPRVGGGVYEQYF
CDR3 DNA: TGTGCCAGCAGCCCCCGGGTAGGAGGAGGCGTGTACGAGCAGTACTTC

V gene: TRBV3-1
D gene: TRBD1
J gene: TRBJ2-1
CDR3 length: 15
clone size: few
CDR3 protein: CASSFRQGLPNEQFF
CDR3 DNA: TGTGCCAGCAGCTTCCGACAGGGGCTACCCAATGAGCAGTTCTTC

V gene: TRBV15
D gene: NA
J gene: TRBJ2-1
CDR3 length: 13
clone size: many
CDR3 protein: CATSRDVASEQFF
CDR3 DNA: TGTGCCACCAGCAGAGATGTAGCGAGTGAGCAGTTCTTC

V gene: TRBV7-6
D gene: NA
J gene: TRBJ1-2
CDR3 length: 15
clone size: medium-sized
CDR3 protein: CASSPRETGLNGYTF
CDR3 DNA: TGTGCCAGCAGCCCGAGAGAGACAGGATTAAATGGCTACACCTTC

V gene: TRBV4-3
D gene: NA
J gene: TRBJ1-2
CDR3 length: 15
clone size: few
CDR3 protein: CASSIFRDFVHGYTF
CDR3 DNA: TGCGCCAGCAGCATCTTTAGGGATTTCGTACATGGCTACACCTTC

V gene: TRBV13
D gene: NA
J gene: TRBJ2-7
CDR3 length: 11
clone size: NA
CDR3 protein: CASSLASEQYF
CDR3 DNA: TGTGCCAGCAGCTTAGCCAGTGAGCAGTACTTC

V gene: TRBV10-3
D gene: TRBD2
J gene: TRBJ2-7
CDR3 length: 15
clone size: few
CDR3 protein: CAISDGSSGNYEQYF
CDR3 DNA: TGTGCCATCAGTGACGGTTCTAGCGGCAACTACGAGCAGTACTTC

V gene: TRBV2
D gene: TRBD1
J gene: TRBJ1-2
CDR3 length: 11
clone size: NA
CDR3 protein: CASSERDSDAF
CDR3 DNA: TGTGCCAGCAGTGAGCGGGACAGTGACGCCTTC

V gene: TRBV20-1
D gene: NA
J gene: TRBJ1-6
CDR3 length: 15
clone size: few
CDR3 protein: CSARDYRAERSPLHF
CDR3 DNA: TGCAGTGCTAGAGATTACAGGGCGGAAAGATCACCCCTCCACTTT

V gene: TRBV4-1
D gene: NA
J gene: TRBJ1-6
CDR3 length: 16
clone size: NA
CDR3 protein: CASSQDETGSNSPLHF
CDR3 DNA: TGCGCCAGCAGCCAAGACGAGACAGGCTCTAATTCACCCCTCCACTTT